This TCR beta chain was sequenced for a study of T cell changes during pregnancy in multiple sclerosis. J gave up 4 bases and V 5 bases, and 7 bases lay outside the gene matches. The germline V gene has CDR1 SEHNR and CDR2 FQNEAQ (reference sequence). The CDR3 extends over 14 amino acids. This clone is a singleton in its sample. The data were produced by immunoSEQ multiplex PCR, yet TCRdb's version contains in-frame clones alone and is incomplete. The profile shows around 36,000 clones, roughly 91% of them singletons. This receptor was obtained from a female donor with multiple sclerosis, enrolled in a pregnancy study. The starting material was CD8+ T cells from peripheral blood mononuclear cells, obtained before pregnancy. The chain carries TRBV7-9 and TRBJ1-2; 7 positions agree with TRBD1. For the CDR3, the DNA is TGTGCCAGCAGCGCAACAGGGGCCAGCTATGGCTACACCTTC. Its translation: CASSATGASYGYTF.